These 15 T cell receptor beta chains share one sample of origin, sequenced in a study of post-analysis software for immune sequencing data. Study findings and constraints: About five TRBV segments were more frequent in patients than controls; TRBV5-6, TRBV5-1 and TRBV20-1 belonged to this group.

Their recognized antigens are unknown. The TCR beta cDNA libraries contained unique molecular identifiers. TCRdb processed the PCR reads anew with MiXCR; each CDR3 protein has one entry. The sample records 350,000 to 500,000 distinct CDR3 sequences, approximately 42% being singletons. The source material was blood. The receptors come from a girl aged 2 to 9 with multiple sclerosis.

This clonotype showed up just a few times. V is TRBV7-9 and J is TRBJ2-5, with 11 bases fitting TRBD2. The CDR3 is made up of 16 amino acids. Germline values: CDR1 SEHNR, CDR2 FQNEAQ (reference sequence). V was pared by 7 bases and J by 5 bases, with 12 bases of the junction left unmatched. CDR3 protein: CASTEGVAGGPETQYF. DNA of the CDR3: TGTGCCAGCACTGAAGGGGTAGCGGGGGGGCCGGAGACCCAGTACTTC.

This clonotype was seen more than once but under ten times. The genes are TRBV27 and TRBJ2-7; 7 bases fit TRBD1. The CDR3 covers 14 residues. The trim removed 3 bases at V and 2 bases at J, leaving 4 bases unmatched. The germline CDR1 and CDR2 sequences are MNHEY and SMNVEV (reference sequence). The CDR3 nucleotides are TGTGCCAGCAGTTTGTGGGACAGTACCTACGAGCAGTACTTC. This codes for CASSLWDSTYEQYF.

There are a few counts of this clonotype. The chain employs TRBV18 and TRBJ2-1; TRBD1 or TRBD2 may be the D gene (5 bases each). The CDR3 spans 16 residues. V gave up 6 bases and J gave up 0 bases, with 15 bases separating them. The V gene's germline CDR1 is KGHSH and CDR2 LQKENI. CDR3 bases: TGTGCCAGCTCTCCAGGGAGTAGGGGCTCCTACAATGAGCAGTTCTTC. As protein: CASSPGSRGSYNEQFF.

The sample holds a few counts of this clonotype. The CDR3 DNA reads as TGCAGCGTTGAGGGTTCGGCGGGGGGCGACACCCCTTTAGGTGCTTTCTTT. Amino acids: CSVEGSAGGDTPLGAFF. The chain couples TRBV29-1 to TRBJ1-1; TRBD1 is a possible D gene (6 bases). The V end was cut by 3 bases, the J end by 11 bases, with 31 bases between. The CDR3 runs 17 residues. Per the germline V gene, CDR1 is SQVTM and CDR2 is ANQGSEA.

J is TRBJ1-6 and V is TRBV25-1; 10 bases map to TRBD1. V lost 8 bases, J lost 9 bases, and 4 bases stayed unmatched. Per the germline V gene, CDR1 is MGHDK and CDR2 is SYGVNS. CDR3 length: 13 amino acids. The CDR3 spells CASGTGVGSPLHF. The CDR3 nucleotides are TGTGCCAGCGGGACAGGGGTCGGTTCACCCCTCCACTTT.

The rearrangement links TRBV12-5 to TRBJ1-1, with no clear D. Trimming left V 5 bases short and J 3 bases short, with 16 bases between. The CDR3 has 15 amino acids. Germline V gene data show CDR1 as LGHNT and CDR2 as FRNRAP. Here the CDR3 DNA reads TGTGCTAGTGGTCCCTCCTATCGTCCGGACACTGAAGCTTTCTTT. Protein product: CASGPSYRPDTEAFF.

This clonotype was counted between two and nine times. The V and J genes are TRBV3-1 and TRBJ2-5; 8 positions match TRBD2. The CDR3 runs 16 residues. V lost 2 bases, J lost 5 bases, and 10 bases stayed unmatched. The germline gives CDR1 LGHDT, CDR2 YNNKEL (reference sequence). The CDR3 region has the DNA TGTGCCAGCAGCCAAAATCCTAGCGGGTCCGGGGAGACCCAGTACTTC. Residues: CASSQNPSGSGETQYF.

The chain employs TRBV20-1 and TRBJ2-7; possibly TRBD2 for D (6 bases). The CDR3 sequence is 16 residues long. CDR1 and CDR2 from the germline V gene are DFQATT and SNEGSKA (reference sequence). Trimming stripped 3 bases from V and 3 bases from J, with 21 bases between. The CDR3 nucleotides are TGCAGTGCTAGGACGCTGACGGCTAGCGATGACTACGAGCAGTACTTC. As protein: CSARTLTASDDYEQYF.

The rearrangement links TRBV7-9 to TRBJ2-3; D is undetermined. The germline CDR1 and CDR2 sequences are SEHNR and FQNEAQ (reference sequence). The CDR3 is made up of 14 amino acids. V was shortened by 3 bases and J by 0 bases, with 7 bases between the two germline ends. CDR3 coding DNA: TGTGCCAGCAGCTTCGCGGACAGCACAGATACGCAGTATTTT. Translating it yields CASSFADSTDTQYF.

V gene TRBV7-2 combines with J gene TRBJ2-5, with 11 bases fitting TRBD1. The CDR3 extends over 15 amino acids. CDR1 is SGHTA and CDR2 is FQGNSA in the germline V gene. V shed 5 bases and J 1 base; nucleotides not matched to a gene: 3. The CDR3 spells CASSGTGGFQETQYF. The CDR3, as DNA: TGTGCCAGCAGCGGGACAGGGGGGTTCCAAGAGACCCAGTACTTC.

This sequence joins TRBV7-2 and TRBJ2-4; possible D gene TRBD2, 6 bases. This CDR3 spans 17 amino acids. V gave up 5 bases and J gave up 0 bases, with 17 bases separating them. Germline values: CDR1 SGHTA, CDR2 FQGNSA. The CDR3 sequence: CASSPKNSGVAKNIQYF. The CDR3 region has the DNA TGTGCCAGCAGCCCGAAAAATTCGGGGGTAGCCAAAAACATTCAGTACTTC.

This clonotype has a handful of counts. This chain links TRBV6-1 with TRBJ2-1; D unresolved. CDR3 length: 17 residues. V was trimmed by 8 bases and J by 1 base, leaving 21 bases between them. Germline CDR1 and CDR2: MNHNS and SASEGT. In nucleotides, the CDR3 is TGTGCCAGCCAGCCGGTCCTCATGGCCAGTTCCTACAATGAGCAGTTCTTC. Translating it yields CASQPVLMASSYNEQFF.

V gene TRBV4-3 combines with J gene TRBJ2-1; 7 bases match TRBD2. Trimming cost V 1 base and J 4 bases; bases outside gene matches: 7. Germline V gene data show CDR1 as LGHNA and CDR2 as YSLEER. The CDR3 is 16 residues long. The CDR3 sequence is CASSQGGTNPYNEQFF. CDR3 DNA sequence: TGCGCCAGCAGCCAAGGGGGGACTAACCCATACAATGAGCAGTTCTTC.

V usage is TRBV5-1 and J usage is TRBJ2-3; either TRBD1 or TRBD2 may fit D (5 bases each). Looked up from germline, CDR1 is SGHRS and CDR2 is YFSETQ. CDR3 length equals 16 residues. Trimming cost V 3 bases and J 8 bases, with 22 bases left between them. In DNA form, the CDR3 reads TGCGCCAGCAGCTCTAGCCCCGGGACCCTCCGGAGTACGCAGTATTTT. It is translated as CASSSSPGTLRSTQYF.

The chain is built from TRBV14 and TRBJ1-2; no reliable D call. V was trimmed by 4 bases and J by 4 bases, leaving 16 bases between them. Germline CDR1 is SGHDN and CDR2 is FVKESK. The CDR3 is 15 amino acids. CDR3 amino acids: CASSPIGRAGYGYTF. CDR3 DNA: TGTGCCAGCAGCCCTATCGGGAGAGCGGGCTATGGCTACACCTTC.